These 5 T cell receptor beta chains came from one sample sequenced in a study of T cells in Graves' hyperthyroidism and ophthalmopathy. The TCR beta CDR3 regions underwent amplification using RNA transcripts as the source. Initially, a first-round RT-PCR of the TCR CDR3 employed the HTBI primer set. A single record per CDR3 protein comes from TCRdb applying MiXCR to the multiplex PCR reads. The data show about 710,000 distinct CDR3 sequences, roughly 15% seen once. Source material: blood. Receptor source: a man aged 18 to 30 with Graves' hyperthyroidism.

This clonotype showed up many times. V and J are TRBV11-2 and TRBJ2-3; 9 bases match TRBD2. Germline V gene sequence: CDR1 SGHAT, CDR2 FQNNGV. CDR3 size: 14 residues. Trimming took 5 bases from V and 3 from J; bases not matched to a gene: 3. CDR3 nucleotides: TGTGCCAGCAGCGTTAGCGGGGGTACAGATACGCAGTATTTT. This sequence encodes CASSVSGGTDTQYF.

This sequence joins TRBV28 and TRBJ2-5; TRBD1 might be the D (5 bases). Trimming removed 10 bases at V and 5 bases at J, with 20 bases between. The CDR3 covers 14 residues. Germline CDR1 MDHEN, CDR2 SYDVKM. CDR3 region: CATHSPTPGETQYF. Here the CDR3 DNA reads TGTGCCACCCACAGCCCGACCCCAGGGGAGACCCAGTACTTC. The full variable domain, rest sourced from reference TRBV28 and TRBJ2-5, is DVKVTQSSRYLVKRTGEKVFLECVQDMDHENMFWYRQDPGLGLRLIYFSYDVKMKEKGDIPEGYSVSREKKERFSLILESASTNQTSMYLCATHSPTPGETQYFGPGTRLLVL.

The J gene is TRBJ2-1, the V gene TRBV6-1; D not resolved. From germline, CDR1 is MNHNS and CDR2 SASEGT. The ends were cut back, 7 bases at V and 9 bases at J, with 10 bases in the middle. This CDR3 comprises 11 residues. In DNA form, the CDR3 reads TGTGCCAGCATTAAGTCGGGTGAGCAGTTCTTC. This translates into CASIKSGEQFF.

This clonotype was detected many times. The genes are TRBV6-1 and TRBJ2-3; D may be TRBD1 (6 bases). There are 16 residues in the CDR3. The V end lost 2 bases, the J end lost 5 bases, and 17 bases lay between the germline ends. CDR1 MNHNS and CDR2 SASEGT come from the germline V gene. CDR3 in amino acids: CASSEILGAVLDTQYF. CDR3 sequence (DNA): TGTGCCAGCAGTGAAATACTGGGGGCGGTTTTAGATACGCAGTATTTT.

The chain joins TRBV9 to TRBJ2-3, with a weak D call TRBD2 (6 bases). This CDR3 is built from 15 residues. Germline values: CDR1 SGDLS, CDR2 YYNGEE. V shed 4 bases and J shed 3 bases, with 15 bases lying between them. CDR3 residues: CASSPSSGWTDTQYF. Written as DNA, the CDR3 is TGTGCCAGCAGCCCATCAAGCGGGTGGACAGATACGCAGTATTTT. Together with reference TRBV9 and TRBJ2-3, the CDR3 gives the full variable domain: DSGVTQTPKHLITATGQRVTLRCSPRSGDLSVYWYQQSLDQGLQFLIQYYNGEERAKGNILERFSAQQFPDLHSELNLSSLELGDSALYFCASSPSSGWTDTQYFGPGTRLTVL.